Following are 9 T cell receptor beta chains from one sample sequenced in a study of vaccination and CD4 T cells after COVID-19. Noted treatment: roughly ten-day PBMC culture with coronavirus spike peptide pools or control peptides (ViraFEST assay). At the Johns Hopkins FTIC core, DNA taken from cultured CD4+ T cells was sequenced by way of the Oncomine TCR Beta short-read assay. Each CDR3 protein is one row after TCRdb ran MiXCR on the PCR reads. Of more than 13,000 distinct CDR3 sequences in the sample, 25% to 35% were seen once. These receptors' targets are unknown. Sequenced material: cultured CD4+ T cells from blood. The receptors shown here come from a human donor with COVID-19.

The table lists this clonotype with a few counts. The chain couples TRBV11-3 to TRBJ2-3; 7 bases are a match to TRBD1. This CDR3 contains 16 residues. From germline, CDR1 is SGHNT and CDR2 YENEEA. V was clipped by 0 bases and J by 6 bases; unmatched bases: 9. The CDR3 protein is CASSLDLRQGTDTQYF. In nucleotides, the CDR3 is TGTGCCAGCAGCTTAGATTTGAGACAGGGTACGGATACGCAGTATTTT.

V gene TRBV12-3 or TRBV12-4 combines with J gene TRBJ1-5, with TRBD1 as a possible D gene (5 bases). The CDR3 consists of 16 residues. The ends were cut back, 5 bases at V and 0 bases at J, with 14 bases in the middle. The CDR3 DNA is TGTGCCAGCAGTCGAGGGACGGCTAATAGCAATCAGCCCCAGCATTTT. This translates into CASSRGTANSNQPQHF.

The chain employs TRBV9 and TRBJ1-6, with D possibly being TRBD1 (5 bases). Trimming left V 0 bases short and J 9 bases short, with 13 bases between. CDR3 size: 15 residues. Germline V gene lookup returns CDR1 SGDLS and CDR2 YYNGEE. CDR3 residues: CASSVGGLRSSPLHF. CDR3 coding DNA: TGTGCCAGCAGCGTAGGGGGCCTGAGGAGTTCACCCCTCCACTTT.

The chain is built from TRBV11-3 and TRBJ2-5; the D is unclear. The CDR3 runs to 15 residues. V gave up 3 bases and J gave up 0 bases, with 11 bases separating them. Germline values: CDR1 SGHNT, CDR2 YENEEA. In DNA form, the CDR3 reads TGTGCCAGCAGCTTTCCTGCCCGGAACCAAGAGACCCAGTACTTC. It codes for CASSFPARNQETQYF.

CDR3 DNA sequence: TGTGCCAGCAGCTTTATTCGTCGGAGTTCTGGAAACACCATATATTTT. It translates to CASSFIRRSSGNTIYF. The chain recombines TRBV7-9 with TRBJ1-3, with D uncertain. With 3 bases removed from V and 1 base from J, the gap between germline ends came to 13 bases. CDR3 length equals 16 residues. Germline V gene sequence: CDR1 SEHNR, CDR2 FQNEAQ (reference sequence). The variable domain in full, with the rest retrieved from reference TRBV7-9 and TRBJ1-3, is DTGVSQNPRHKITKRGQNVTFRCDPISEHNRLYWYRQTLGQGPEFLTYFQNEAQLEKSRLLSDRFSAERPKGSFSTLEIQRTEQGDSAMYLCASSFIRRSSGNTIYFGEGSWLTVV.

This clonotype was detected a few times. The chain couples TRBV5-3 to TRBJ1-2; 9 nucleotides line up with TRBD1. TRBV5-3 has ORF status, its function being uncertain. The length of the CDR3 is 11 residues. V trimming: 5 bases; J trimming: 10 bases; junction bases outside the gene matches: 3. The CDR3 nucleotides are TGTGCCAGAAGTCGGGACAGGGACTACACCTTC. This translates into CARSRDRDYTF.

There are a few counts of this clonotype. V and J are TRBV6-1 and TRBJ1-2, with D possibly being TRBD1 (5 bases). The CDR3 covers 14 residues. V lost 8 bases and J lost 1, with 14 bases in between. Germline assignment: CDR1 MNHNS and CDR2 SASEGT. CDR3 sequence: CASPGDGNNYGYTF. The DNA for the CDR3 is TGTGCCAGCCCGGGGGACGGTAATAACTATGGCTACACCTTC.

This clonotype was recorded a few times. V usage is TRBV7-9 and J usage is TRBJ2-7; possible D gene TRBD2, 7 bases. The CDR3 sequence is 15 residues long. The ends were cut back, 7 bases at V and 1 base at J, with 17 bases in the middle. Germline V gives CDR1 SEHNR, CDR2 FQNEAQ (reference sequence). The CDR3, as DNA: TGTGCCAGCACCAATCGTGCGGGGGCGTCCTACGAGCAGTACTTC. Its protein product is CASTNRAGASYEQYF.

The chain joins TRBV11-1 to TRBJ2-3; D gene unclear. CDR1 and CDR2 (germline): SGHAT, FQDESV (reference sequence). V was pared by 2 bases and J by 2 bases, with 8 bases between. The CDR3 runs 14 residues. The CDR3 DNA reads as TGTGCCAGCAGCTTATATCCCCCCACAGATACGCAGTATTTT. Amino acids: CASSLYPPTDTQYF.